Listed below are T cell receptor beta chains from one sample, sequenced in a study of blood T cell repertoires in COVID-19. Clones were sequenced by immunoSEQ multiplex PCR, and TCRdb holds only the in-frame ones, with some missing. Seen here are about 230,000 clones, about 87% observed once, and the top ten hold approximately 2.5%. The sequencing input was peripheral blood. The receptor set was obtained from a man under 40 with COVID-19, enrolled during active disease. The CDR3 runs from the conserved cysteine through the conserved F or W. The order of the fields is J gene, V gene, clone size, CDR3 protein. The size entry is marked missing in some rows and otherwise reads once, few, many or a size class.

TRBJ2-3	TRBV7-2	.	CASSLSAGTDTQYF
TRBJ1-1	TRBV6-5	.	CASPGGGGTEAFF
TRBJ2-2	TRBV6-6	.	CASRGQGNTGELFF
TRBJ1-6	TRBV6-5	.	CASSYSTGYNSPLHF
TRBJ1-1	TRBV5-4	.	CASSRGTGTILNTEAFF
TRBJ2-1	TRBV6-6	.	CASSYPRTGKDNEQFF
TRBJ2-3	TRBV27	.	CASSVPGVRGYTDTQYF
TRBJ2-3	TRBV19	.	CASSIDRTGVTDTQYF
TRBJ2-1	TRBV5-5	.	CASNQRAPRGNEQFF
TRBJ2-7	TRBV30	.	CAWSGTSGSVYEQYF
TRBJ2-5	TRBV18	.	CASSPPGAGGGETQYF
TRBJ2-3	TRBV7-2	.	CASSLDREADTQYF
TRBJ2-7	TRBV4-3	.	CASSQLTGTDYEQYF
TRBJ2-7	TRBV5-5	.	CASSLGTGSSYEQYF
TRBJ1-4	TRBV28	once	CASSSRQGLNEKLFF
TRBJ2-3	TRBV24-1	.	CATSDSGTASTDTQYF
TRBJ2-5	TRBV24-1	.	CATSDFGWRETQYF
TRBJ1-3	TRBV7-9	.	CASSPSSGNTIYF
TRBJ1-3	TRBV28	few	CASRTGGGNTIYF
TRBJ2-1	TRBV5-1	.	CASSLASSYNEQFF
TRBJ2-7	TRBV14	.	CASSHRGSPYEQYF
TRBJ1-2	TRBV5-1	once	CASRATTGLNYGYTF
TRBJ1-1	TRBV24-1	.	CATSDSRQGEAFF
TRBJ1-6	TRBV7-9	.	CASTPDRGLTPLHF
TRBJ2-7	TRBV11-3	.	CASSLGTSNHEQYF
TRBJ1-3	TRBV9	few	CASSVGSGRNTIYF